This entry lists 24 T cell receptor beta chains sequenced from one sample in a study of OX40 agonist ivuxolimab in advanced cancers. Clones were read by immunoSEQ multiplex PCR, and TCRdb kept only the in-frame ones, dropping some. The table shows 29,000 or so clones, with 92% occurring only once. The sample here was CD4+ or CD8+ T cells sorted from blood, taken in a trial of the OX40 agonist ivuxolimab. Receptor source: an adult with an advanced solid tumor such as melanoma, head and neck, liver or kidney cancer.

The rearrangement links TRBV5-4 to TRBJ2-7; TRBD2 matches at 10 bases. Germline V gene lookup returns CDR1 SGHNT and CDR2 YYREEE (reference sequence). V shed 4 bases and J 2 bases; nucleotides not matched to a gene: 3. The CDR3 totals 14 residues. The DNA for the CDR3 is TGTGCCAGCAGCCCCGGACTAGCGGCCTACGAGCAGTACTTC. Translated, it gives CASSPGLAAYEQYF.

The chain is built from TRBV4-1 and TRBJ2-3; 12 nucleotides line up with TRBD2. The CDR3 extends over 17 amino acids. Germline V gives CDR1 MGHRA, CDR2 YSYEKL. J lost 2 bases, V lost 4 bases, and 7 bases had no gene match. The DNA of the CDR3 is TGCGCCAGCAGCCCAAAGACTAGCGGGAGCCCCACAGATACGCAGTATTTT. This gives the protein CASSPKTSGSPTDTQYF.

The chain joins TRBV7-2 to TRBJ2-1, with 9 positions matching TRBD1. Per the germline V gene, CDR1 is SGHTA and CDR2 is FQGNSA. With V trimmed by 1 base and J by 6 bases, 4 bases remained unmatched. The CDR3 has 15 residues. As DNA, the CDR3 is TGTGCCAGCAGCTTAGGACCGGACAGGGGCAATGAGCAGTTCTTC. This translates into CASSLGPDRGNEQFF.

The V and J genes are TRBV27 and TRBJ1-5; TRBD1 might be the D (5 bases). The V end was cut by 1 base, the J end by 7 bases, with 14 bases between. The CDR3 spans 15 residues. CDR1 is MNHEY and CDR2 is SMNVEV in the germline V gene (reference sequence). CDR3 sequence (DNA): TGTGCCAGCAGTTTATTAGGCCAGGGAGGGCAGCCCCAGCATTTT. This gives the protein CASSLLGQGGQPQHF.

This chain connects TRBV7-9 to TRBJ2-7; 9 bases match TRBD2. After removal of 2 bases from V and 6 bases from J, the junction contained 8 bases not matched to a gene. This CDR3 has 15 residues. Germline V CDR1 and CDR2: SEHNR, FQNEAQ (reference sequence). In DNA form, the CDR3 reads TGTGCCAGCAGCTTAACGGGCGGGAGGGGGAGCGAGCAGTACTTC. This codes for CASSLTGGRGSEQYF. Combining the CDR3 with reference TRBV7-9 and TRBJ2-7 gives the whole variable domain DTGVSQNPRHKITKRGQNVTFRCDPISEHNRLYWYRQTLGQGPEFLTYFQNEAQLEKSRLLSDRFSAERPKGSFSTLEIQRTEQGDSAMYLCASSLTGGRGSEQYFGPGTRLTVT.

The chain joins TRBV5-5 to TRBJ2-7; D remains unclear. V was cut by 2 bases and J by 0 bases, with 6 bases left in between. The CDR3 is 13 residues long. CDR1 and CDR2 from the germline V gene are SGHKS and YYEKEE (reference sequence). The CDR3, as DNA: TGTGCCAGCAGCTTTGGTAGCTCCTACGAGCAGTACTTC. Translating it yields CASSFGSSYEQYF.

The chain has TRBV6-4 and TRBJ2-1; 12 positions agree with TRBD2. Losses at the gene ends were 8 bases for V and 9 bases for J; bases not matched to a gene: 11. Germline V gene lookup returns CDR1 MRHNA and CDR2 SNTAGT. The CDR3 totals 15 residues. The DNA of the CDR3 is TGTGCCAGCTCGGGACTAGCGGGCCCAGCCAGTGAGCAGTTCTTC. Translation: CASSGLAGPASEQFF.

The chain has TRBV25-1 and TRBJ1-2, with D possibly TRBD1 on 6 matching bases. Germline-derived CDR1 and CDR2 are MGHDK and SYGVNS. The CDR3 spans 16 residues. Trimming took 2 bases from V and 4 from J, leaving 17 bases between them. CDR3 DNA sequence: TGTGCCAGCAGTGAAAATGCCGGGACAACTCCCTATGGCTACACCTTC. It is translated as CASSENAGTTPYGYTF.

The CDR3 sequence: CASSLRDSGYTF. For the CDR3, the DNA is TGTGCCAGCAGCTTGAGGGACAGTGGCTACACCTTC. The chain couples TRBV5-6 to TRBJ1-2; 7 bases are shared with TRBD1. Looked up from germline, CDR1 is SGHDT and CDR2 is YYEEEE. The CDR3 has 12 amino acids. Trimming cost V 1 base and J 7 bases; bases outside gene matches: 1.

V and J are TRBV5-6 and TRBJ1-2, with 9 positions matching TRBD1. V trimming: 4 bases; J trimming: 8 bases; junction bases outside the gene matches: 6. The CDR3 spans 13 residues. Germline CDR1 SGHDT, CDR2 YYEEEE. The CDR3 sequence: CASSTQGARGYTF. CDR3 coding DNA: TGTGCCAGCAGCACACAGGGGGCGCGGGGCTACACCTTC.

The chain combines TRBV6-5 with TRBJ2-1; D is uncertain. The CDR3 runs 14 residues. V was cut by 5 bases and J by 10 bases, with 18 bases left in between. Germline lookup yields CDR1 MNHEY and CDR2 SVGAGI. CDR3 in amino acids: CASSLQVRPTEQFF. The DNA of the CDR3 is TGTGCCAGCAGTCTCCAGGTCCGGCCAACGGAGCAGTTCTTC.

The CDR3 spells CASSDSGGGTEAFF. For the CDR3, the DNA is TGTGCCAGCAGCGACTCAGGGGGCGGGACTGAAGCTTTCTTT. The chain links TRBV9 to TRBJ1-1; 8 bases map to TRBD1. CDR3 length equals 14 residues. Germline CDR1 SGDLS, CDR2 YYNGEE. The V gene end was trimmed by 3 bases and the J gene end by 5 bases; junction bases not matched to a gene: 6.

The chain uses TRBV7-6 and TRBJ1-5, with a possible D match to TRBD1 (5 bases). The CDR3 loop spans 15 amino acids. V gave up 3 bases and J gave up 5 bases, with 14 bases separating them. Per the germline V gene, CDR1 is SGHVS and CDR2 is FNYEAQ. The CDR3 loop is CASSFGPGRDQPQHF. CDR3 bases: TGTGCCAGCAGCTTCGGTCCAGGGAGAGATCAGCCCCAGCATTTT.

The chain carries TRBV2 and TRBJ2-2; the match to TRBD1 covers 11 bases. Germline CDR1 is SNHLY and CDR2 is FYNNEI. This CDR3 region has 16 residues. V lost 7 bases to trimming and J lost 4 bases; unmatched junction nucleotides: 8. As DNA, the CDR3 is TGTGCCAGCACTGGACAGGGGGCGCACGGCACCGGGGAGCTGTTTTTT. Protein: CASTGQGAHGTGELFF.

The genes are TRBV27 and TRBJ1-6; D ambiguous. Germline CDR1 MNHEY, CDR2 SMNVEV (reference sequence). The V end was cut by 5 bases, the J end by 8 bases, with 13 bases between. The CDR3 contains 14 residues. The CDR3 DNA reads as TGTGCCAGCAGTCCCCGTAGGGAGTATTCACCCCTCCACTTT. It specifies CASSPRREYSPLHF.

Turning to this clone: This CDR3 is also generated by other DNA sequences in the sample. V is TRBV4-1 and J is TRBJ1-1; 7 bases line up with TRBD1. Per germline, CDR1 MGHRA and CDR2 YSYEKL. After removal of 0 bases from V and 2 bases from J, the junction contained 3 bases not matched to a gene. The CDR3 is 15 amino acids. Written as DNA, the CDR3 is TGCGCCAGCAGCCAAGAGGGGACAGCTAACACTGAAGCTTTCTTT. This gives the protein CASSQEGTANTEAFF.

The J gene is TRBJ1-1, the V gene TRBV27; D is undetermined. The CDR3 sequence is 15 residues long. Germline lookup yields CDR1 MNHEY and CDR2 SMNVEV (reference sequence). Trimming removed 0 bases at V and 5 bases at J, with 13 bases between. CDR3 DNA: TGTGCCAGCAGTTTATCTGGTCCCTCGGCGACTGAAGCTTTCTTT. As protein: CASSLSGPSATEAFF.

This clone appeared a single time. This chain joins TRBV4-1 and TRBJ1-5; TRBD1 agrees at 10 bases. Germline V gives CDR1 MGHRA, CDR2 YSYEKL. J was trimmed by 7 bases and V by 1 base; bases with no gene match: 7. CDR3 length equals 16 residues. CDR3 sequence: CASSQVGTGAGQPQHF. The CDR3 nucleotides are TGCGCCAGCAGCCAAGTCGGGACAGGGGCTGGACAGCCCCAGCATTTT.

The chain links TRBV7-9 to TRBJ1-2; D gene ambiguous. CDR1 SEHNR and CDR2 FQNEAQ come from the germline V gene (reference sequence). V was shortened by 2 bases and J by 6 bases, with 4 bases between the two germline ends. CDR3 size: 11 residues. CDR3 residues: CASSLHDGYTF. The CDR3 coding sequence is TGTGCCAGCAGCTTACATGATGGCTACACCTTC.

CDR3 sequence: CATSRDGLAGGPSYNEQFF. CDR3 in DNA: TGTGCCACCAGCAGAGATGGGCTAGCGGGGGGGCCTTCCTACAATGAGCAGTTCTTC. The V gene is TRBV15, the J gene TRBJ2-1; TRBD2 matches 12 bases. Germline lookup yields CDR1 LNHNV and CDR2 YYDKDF (reference sequence). Losses at the gene ends were 0 bases for V and 1 base for J; bases not matched to a gene: 7. The CDR3 contains 19 residues.

The V gene is TRBV18, the J gene TRBJ2-7, with D possibly TRBD1 on 5 matching bases. V shed 2 bases and J shed 3 bases, with 17 bases lying between them. Per the germline V gene, CDR1 is KGHSH and CDR2 is LQKENI. The CDR3 has 16 amino acids. CDR3 loop: CASSPKDTTASYEQYF. The CDR3 nucleotides read TGTGCCAGCTCACCAAAGGACACAACCGCCAGCTACGAGCAGTACTTC.

V usage is TRBV7-9 and J usage is TRBJ1-1; TRBD1 is a possible D gene (6 bases). Germline V gene sequence: CDR1 SEHNR, CDR2 FQNEAQ (reference sequence). The CDR3 is 15 residues long. V gave up 3 bases and J gave up 1 base, with 12 bases separating them. CDR3 DNA sequence: TGTGCCAGCAGCTTGGCGGGACAACGGAACACTGAAGCTTTCTTT. It specifies CASSLAGQRNTEAFF.

The V call is TRBV7-3, the J call TRBJ2-4, with D perhaps matching TRBD1 (6 bases). Germline V lookup: CDR1 SGHTA, CDR2 FQGTGA. The ends were cut back, 2 bases at V and 5 bases at J, with 10 bases in the middle. The CDR3 consists of 14 residues. CDR3 coding DNA: TGTGCCAGCAGCTTATCACAGGGACAAAACATTCAGTACTTC. Protein product: CASSLSQGQNIQYF.

V gene TRBV7-9 combines with J gene TRBJ2-7; no clear D. The germline V and J ends were trimmed by 0 bases and 3 bases, with 6 bases remaining between them. This CDR3 is built from 13 residues. Germline CDR1 is SEHNR and CDR2 is FQNEAQ (reference sequence). CDR3 region: CASSLAYSYEQYF. CDR3 DNA: TGTGCCAGCAGCTTAGCGTACAGCTACGAGCAGTACTTC.